The 5 T cell receptor beta chains below all came from one sample that was sequenced in a study of graft-versus-host responses after intestinal transplantation. This table comes from immunoSEQ multiplex PCR, and its TCRdb copy is limited to in-frame clones, with some not included. The sample has approximately 86,000 clones; about nine tenths are singletons. Their target antigens are unknown. The material was unstimulated CD4+ T cells sorted from spleen or lymph node cells, obtained before intestinal transplant. The receptor set was obtained from a human donor who received an intestinal transplant.

The chain couples TRBV10-3 to TRBJ2-1; TRBD1 might be the D (6 bases). Trimming removed 6 bases at V and 0 bases at J, with 12 bases between. Germline lookup yields CDR1 ENHRY and CDR2 SYGVKD. The CDR3 spans 15 residues. Here the CDR3 reads CAISRQVSSYNEQFF. The DNA of the CDR3 is TGTGCCATCAGCCGACAGGTAAGCTCCTACAATGAGCAGTTCTTC.

V and J are TRBV18 and TRBJ2-3; 8 bases fit TRBD1. There are 16 residues in the CDR3. The trim removed 3 bases at V and 1 base at J, leaving 6 bases unmatched. Germline V gene data show CDR1 as KGHSH and CDR2 as LQKENI. Here the CDR3 DNA reads TGTGCCAGCTCACCGTCCGCGGGACAGGGCACAGATACGCAGTATTTT. Its protein product is CASSPSAGQGTDTQYF.

The table lists this clone with a count of one. This sequence joins TRBV5-1 and TRBJ2-3, with a possible D match to TRBD1 (6 bases). Germline V gives CDR1 SGHRS, CDR2 YFSETQ. This CDR3 is built from 14 residues. Trimming pared 0 bases from V and 3 bases from J, leaving 8 bases between. This chain's CDR3 is CASSLATGTDTQYF. The CDR3 region has the DNA TGCGCCAGCAGCTTGGCCACAGGGACAGATACGCAGTATTTT.

The CDR3 nucleotides are TGTGCCATCAAACCTCAGGGTAACGAAAAACTGTTTTTT. This sequence encodes CAIKPQGNEKLFF. This rearrangement joins TRBV10-3 to TRBJ1-4; possibly TRBD1 for D (5 bases). The length of the CDR3 is 13 residues. V lost 7 bases, J lost 8 bases, and 14 bases lay in between. The germline CDR1 and CDR2 sequences are ENHRY and SYGVKD.

J is TRBJ1-5 and V is TRBV19, with D possibly matching TRBD1 (5 bases). The CDR3 has 16 amino acids. Per the germline V gene, CDR1 is LNHDA and CDR2 is SQIVND (reference sequence). V was trimmed by 0 bases and J by 4 bases, leaving 13 bases between them. CDR3 residues: CASSIEVGRGNQPQHF. Here the CDR3 DNA reads TGTGCCAGTAGTATAGAGGTGGGGCGGGGAAATCAGCCCCAGCATTTT. Variable domain in full (rest from reference TRBV19 and TRBJ1-5): DGGITQSPKYLFRKEGQNVTLSCEQNLNHDAMYWYRQDPGQGLRLIYYSQIVNDFQKGDIAEGYSVSREKKESFPLTVTSAQKNPTAFYLCASSIEVGRGNQPQHFGDGTRLSIL.